This is a list of T cell receptor beta chains from one sample in a study of graft-versus-host responses after intestinal transplantation. Profiled with immunoSEQ multiplex PCR; TCRdb holds only in-frame clones, not every one. The repertoire holds tens of thousands of clones, with about 90% as singletons. The specimen comprised PBMCs, sampled 26 days after transplant. All receptors come from a human patient who received an intestinal transplant, so some T cells may come from the graft donor. Both conserved end residues are part of each CDR3. The D gene is left open where the match is weak. A row's size may be missing; if present it is once, few, many or a size class.

j_gene: TRBJ2-7
d_gene: -
abundance: few
v_gene: TRBV6-5
CDR3aa: CASSYGPDPSYEQYF
CDR3nt: TGTGCCAGCAGTTACGGGCCGGATCCATCCTACGAGCAGTACTTC

j_gene: TRBJ2-5
d_gene: TRBD2
abundance: -
v_gene: TRBV5-6
CDR3aa: CASSLVGGGGETQYF
CDR3nt: TGTGCCAGCAGCTTGGTAGGCGGGGGGGGAGAGACCCAGTACTTC

j_gene: TRBJ1-1
d_gene: -
abundance: -
v_gene: TRBV2
CDR3aa: CASSDRLTKEAFF
CDR3nt: TGTGCCAGCAGTGACAGATTGACTAAGGAAGCTTTCTTT

j_gene: TRBJ1-2
d_gene: -
abundance: -
v_gene: TRBV19
CDR3aa: CASSIGSGQNGYTF
CDR3nt: TGTGCCAGTAGTATAGGGTCAGGGCAGAATGGCTACACCTTC

j_gene: TRBJ1-2
d_gene: -
abundance: -
v_gene: TRBV7-2
CDR3aa: CASSREPQLFPNYGYTF
CDR3nt: TGTGCCAGCAGCCGGGAACCCCAGCTCTTCCCTAACTATGGCTACACCTTC

j_gene: TRBJ2-1
d_gene: -
abundance: -
v_gene: TRBV2
CDR3aa: CAGGSGVHNEQFF
CDR3nt: TGTGCCGGGGGGAGTGGAGTCCACAATGAGCAGTTCTTC

j_gene: TRBJ2-1
d_gene: -
abundance: -
v_gene: TRBV2
CDR3aa: CASAHNSEQFF
CDR3nt: TGTGCCAGCGCCCATAATAGTGAGCAGTTCTTC

j_gene: TRBJ1-1
d_gene: -
abundance: -
v_gene: TRBV20-1
CDR3aa: CSASFTEAFF
CDR3nt: TGCAGTGCTAGCTTCACTGAAGCTTTCTTT

j_gene: TRBJ2-3
d_gene: -
abundance: once
v_gene: TRBV7-3
CDR3aa: CASSLRRTDTQYF
CDR3nt: TGTGCCAGCAGCCTCCGGCGGACAGATACGCAGTATTTT

j_gene: TRBJ2-5
d_gene: TRBD1
abundance: -
v_gene: TRBV30
CDR3aa: CAWNPTGGAWETQYF
CDR3nt: TGTGCCTGGAACCCGACAGGGGGCGCATGGGAGACCCAGTACTTC

j_gene: TRBJ2-1
d_gene: -
abundance: -
v_gene: TRBV25-1
CDR3aa: CASSEFQFGGEQFF
CDR3nt: TGTGCCAGCAGTGAATTTCAGTTCGGCGGGGAGCAGTTCTTC

j_gene: TRBJ1-3
d_gene: -
abundance: -
v_gene: TRBV2
CDR3aa: CASSERRVRNTIYF
CDR3nt: TGTGCCAGCAGTGAACGTCGAGTAAGAAACACCATATATTTT

j_gene: TRBJ2-1
d_gene: TRBD2
abundance: -
v_gene: TRBV7-9
CDR3aa: CASSGGLAGGRNEQFF
CDR3nt: TGTGCCAGCAGCGGGGGACTAGCGGGAGGCCGCAATGAGCAGTTCTTC

j_gene: TRBJ1-5
d_gene: TRBD1
abundance: -
v_gene: TRBV4-1
CDR3aa: CASSQGQGASQPQHF
CDR3nt: TGCGCCAGCAGCCAGGGACAGGGGGCCAGTCAGCCCCAGCATTTT

j_gene: TRBJ2-3
d_gene: -
abundance: -
v_gene: TRBV28
CDR3aa: CASSSPANREIGDTQYF
CDR3nt: TGTGCCAGCAGTTCGCCCGCGAACAGGGAAATAGGAGATACGCAGTATTTT

j_gene: TRBJ1-2
d_gene: TRBD1
abundance: -
v_gene: TRBV23-1
CDR3aa: CASSHPQGARGYTF
CDR3nt: TGCGCCAGCAGTCACCCTCAGGGGGCGCGAGGCTACACCTTC

j_gene: TRBJ2-7
d_gene: -
abundance: -
v_gene: TRBV28
CDR3aa: CASARTRVAYEQYF
CDR3nt: TGTGCCAGCGCCCGCACCAGGGTCGCCTACGAGCAGTACTTC

j_gene: TRBJ1-5
d_gene: -
abundance: -
v_gene: TRBV15
CDR3aa: CATSRDGAMGGNQPQHF
CDR3nt: TGTGCCACCAGCAGAGATGGAGCGATGGGAGGGAATCAGCCCCAGCATTTT

j_gene: TRBJ2-1
d_gene: TRBD2
abundance: -
v_gene: TRBV5-4
CDR3aa: CASSQSGSSYNEQFF
CDR3nt: TGTGCCAGCAGTCAGAGCGGGAGCTCCTACAATGAGCAGTTCTTC

j_gene: TRBJ2-5
d_gene: -
abundance: -
v_gene: TRBV28
CDR3aa: CASSPFKLGEETQYF
CDR3nt: TGTGCCAGCAGCCCCTTTAAATTGGGCGAAGAGACCCAGTACTTC

j_gene: TRBJ2-5
d_gene: -
abundance: -
v_gene: TRBV2
CDR3aa: CASSPDYTEETQYF
CDR3nt: TGTGCCAGCAGCCCAGACTACACCGAAGAGACCCAGTACTTC

j_gene: TRBJ2-1
d_gene: -
abundance: -
v_gene: TRBV28
CDR3aa: CASSLPDRLHEQFF
CDR3nt: TGTGCCAGCAGTTTGCCCGATAGACTCCATGAGCAGTTCTTC

j_gene: TRBJ2-2
d_gene: TRBD1
abundance: -
v_gene: TRBV4-1
CDR3aa: CASSPGSGTGGLGELFF
CDR3nt: TGCGCCAGCAGCCCCGGATCCGGGACAGGCGGCCTCGGGGAGCTGTTTTTT

j_gene: TRBJ2-3
d_gene: -
abundance: -
v_gene: TRBV7-8
CDR3aa: CASSRNLLYGRQKGNTQYF
CDR3nt: TGTGCCAGCAGCCGGAATTTACTCTACGGACGCCAAAAGGGGAATACGCAGTATTTT

j_gene: TRBJ2-2
d_gene: -
abundance: -
v_gene: TRBV19
CDR3aa: CASSIALTGELFF
CDR3nt: TGTGCCAGTAGTATAGCCCTCACCGGGGAGCTGTTTTTT

j_gene: TRBJ2-7
d_gene: TRBD2
abundance: -
v_gene: TRBV4-2
CDR3aa: CASSQDGSGGADEQYF
CDR3nt: TGTGCCAGCAGCCAAGATGGAAGCGGGGGGGCCGACGAGCAGTACTTC

j_gene: TRBJ1-6
d_gene: -
abundance: -
v_gene: TRBV11-3
CDR3aa: CASSLGEYSPLHF
CDR3nt: TGTGCCAGCAGCTTGGGCGAGTACTCACCCCTCCACTTT

j_gene: TRBJ1-2
d_gene: TRBD1
abundance: medium-sized
v_gene: TRBV4-1
CDR3aa: CASSPHRGQIYGYTF
CDR3nt: TGCGCCAGCAGCCCCCACAGGGGGCAGATCTATGGCTACACCTTC

j_gene: TRBJ1-5
d_gene: TRBD1
abundance: -
v_gene: TRBV19
CDR3aa: CASSIKQTGGGNQPQHF
CDR3nt: TGTGCCAGCTCTATTAAACAGACAGGGGGCGGCAATCAGCCCCAGCATTTT

j_gene: TRBJ2-5
d_gene: -
abundance: -
v_gene: TRBV6-1
CDR3aa: CASSEQNQETQYF
CDR3nt: TGTGCCAGCAGTGAACAAAACCAAGAGACCCAGTACTTC

j_gene: TRBJ1-2
d_gene: TRBD1
abundance: -
v_gene: TRBV5-1
CDR3aa: CASSLKQGANYYGYTF
CDR3nt: TGCGCCAGCAGCTTGAAACAGGGGGCGAACTATTATGGCTACACCTTC

j_gene: TRBJ2-6
d_gene: -
abundance: -
v_gene: TRBV18
CDR3aa: CASSSAGSSGANVLTF
CDR3nt: TGTGCCAGCTCATCAGCAGGGTCCTCTGGGGCCAACGTCCTGACTTTC

j_gene: TRBJ1-6
d_gene: -
abundance: few
v_gene: TRBV5-6
CDR3aa: CASSTRTVGYNSPLHF
CDR3nt: TGTGCCAGCAGCACGAGGACAGTGGGCTATAATTCACCCCTCCACTTT

j_gene: TRBJ1-3
d_gene: -
abundance: -
v_gene: TRBV10-3
CDR3aa: CAISDKSGNTIYF
CDR3nt: TGTGCCATCAGCGACAAGTCTGGAAACACCATATATTTT

j_gene: TRBJ2-5
d_gene: TRBD2
abundance: -
v_gene: TRBV5-6
CDR3aa: CASTLDLAGGNQETQYF
CDR3nt: TGTGCCAGCACCTTGGATCTAGCGGGGGGGAACCAAGAGACCCAGTACTTC

j_gene: TRBJ2-7
d_gene: TRBD2
abundance: -
v_gene: TRBV27
CDR3aa: CASSYSPSGSSYEQYF
CDR3nt: TGTGCCAGCAGTTATTCCCCTAGCGGGAGCTCCTACGAGCAGTACTTC

j_gene: TRBJ2-7
d_gene: -
abundance: -
v_gene: TRBV6-1
CDR3aa: CASIGGTSYEQYF
CDR3nt: TGTGCCAGCATAGGAGGGACGAGCTACGAGCAGTACTTC

j_gene: TRBJ1-2
d_gene: TRBD1
abundance: -
v_gene: TRBV4-3
CDR3aa: CASSQDPTGDYGYTF
CDR3nt: TGCGCCAGCAGCCAAGACCCTACAGGGGACTATGGCTACACCTTC

j_gene: TRBJ1-1
d_gene: -
abundance: once
v_gene: TRBV27
CDR3aa: CASSGGNEAFF
CDR3nt: TGTGCCAGCAGTGGAGGGAATGAAGCTTTCTTT

j_gene: TRBJ2-1
d_gene: TRBD2
abundance: -
v_gene: TRBV6-1
CDR3aa: CASSEVSGTGDEQFF
CDR3nt: TGTGCCAGCAGTGAGGTTAGCGGGACCGGCGATGAGCAGTTCTTC

j_gene: TRBJ1-2
d_gene: -
abundance: -
v_gene: TRBV28
CDR3aa: CASSLLGVYGYTF
CDR3nt: TGTGCCAGCAGTTTATTGGGCGTTTATGGCTACACCTTC

j_gene: TRBJ1-6
d_gene: TRBD1
abundance: -
v_gene: TRBV19
CDR3aa: CASSSDRGQSPLHF
CDR3nt: TGTGCCAGTAGCTCGGACAGGGGACAGTCACCCCTCCACTTT

j_gene: TRBJ2-5
d_gene: TRBD2
abundance: -
v_gene: TRBV5-1
CDR3aa: CASSSGLAGPSPQETQYF
CDR3nt: TGCGCCAGCAGCTCAGGACTAGCGGGGCCGTCCCCACAAGAGACCCAGTACTTC

j_gene: TRBJ2-5
d_gene: TRBD1
abundance: -
v_gene: TRBV19
CDR3aa: CASSTTGGGETQYF
CDR3nt: TGTGCCAGTAGTACGACAGGGGGTGGAGAGACCCAGTACTTC

j_gene: TRBJ2-7
d_gene: -
abundance: -
v_gene: TRBV27
CDR3aa: CASSLGAGEQYF
CDR3nt: TGTGCCAGCAGTTTGGGGGCAGGTGAGCAGTACTTC

j_gene: TRBJ2-1
d_gene: -
abundance: -
v_gene: TRBV7-9
CDR3aa: CASSRGSGGAYNEQFF
CDR3nt: TGTGCCAGCAGCCGAGGCAGCGGAGGGGCCTACAATGAGCAGTTCTTC

j_gene: TRBJ1-5
d_gene: TRBD1
abundance: -
v_gene: TRBV28
CDR3aa: CASSFASGQDRNQPQHF
CDR3nt: TGTGCCAGCAGTTTCGCGAGCGGACAGGACCGCAATCAGCCCCAGCATTTT

j_gene: TRBJ2-7
d_gene: -
abundance: -
v_gene: TRBV28
CDR3aa: CASVRSSYEQYF
CDR3nt: TGTGCCAGCGTAAGGAGCTCCTACGAGCAGTACTTC

j_gene: TRBJ2-1
d_gene: TRBD1
abundance: -
v_gene: TRBV27
CDR3aa: CASSPGPRTGYYNEQFF
CDR3nt: TGTGCCAGCAGTCCCGGGCCTCGGACAGGGTATTACAATGAGCAGTTCTTC

j_gene: TRBJ2-7
d_gene: -
abundance: -
v_gene: TRBV6-5
CDR3aa: CASRQDASWVYEQYF
CDR3nt: TGTGCCAGCAGACAGGACGCAAGTTGGGTCTACGAGCAGTACTTC

j_gene: TRBJ2-7
d_gene: TRBD1
abundance: -
v_gene: TRBV9
CDR3aa: CASSLNRDRGLNEQYF
CDR3nt: TGTGCCAGCAGCTTAAACCGGGACAGGGGGCTGAACGAGCAGTACTTC

j_gene: TRBJ1-1
d_gene: -
abundance: -
v_gene: TRBV10-3
CDR3aa: CAISDPDRNTEAFF
CDR3nt: TGTGCCATCAGTGACCCGGACAGGAACACTGAAGCTTTCTTT